Listed below are T cell receptor beta chains from one sample, sequenced in a study of blood T cells in healthy people across ages. TCRdb reprocessed the 5' RACE reads via MiXCR and lists one record per CDR3 protein. The sample lists 1.5 million to 2 million distinct CDR3 sequences, around 50% occurring once. Input material: blood. Receptors were obtained from a woman aged 40 to 49 in good health. CDR3s include the opening cysteine and the closing phenylalanine or tryptophan. Fields, in order: clone size, V gene, J gene, D gene, CDR3 protein, CDR3 DNA. The D gene is left open where the match is weak. The size entry is marked missing in some rows and otherwise reads once, few, many or a size class.

clone size: .; V gene: TRBV12-3/TRBV12-4; J gene: TRBJ2-1; D gene: .; CDR3 protein: CASSFFAFANEQFF; CDR3 DNA: TGTGCCAGCAGTTTCTTTGCTTTCGCCAATGAGCAGTTCTTC
clone size: .; V gene: TRBV7-6; J gene: TRBJ2-7; D gene: TRBD1; CDR3 protein: CASSLGTGTVSYEQYF; CDR3 DNA: TGTGCCAGCAGCTTAGGGACAGGAACCGTCTCCTACGAGCAGTACTTC
clone size: .; V gene: TRBV5-1; J gene: TRBJ1-5; D gene: .; CDR3 protein: CASSFAGGEAQPQHF; CDR3 DNA: TGCGCCAGCAGCTTTGCCGGGGGCGAGGCTCAGCCCCAGCATTTT
clone size: .; V gene: TRBV29-1; J gene: TRBJ2-3; D gene: TRBD1; CDR3 protein: CSVEDRGRYTQYF; CDR3 DNA: TGCAGCGTTGAGGACAGGGGAAGGTATACGCAGTATTTT
clone size: .; V gene: TRBV5-1; J gene: TRBJ2-5; D gene: TRBD1; CDR3 protein: CASSLALSGTEVNEQYF; CDR3 DNA: TGCGCCAGCAGCTTGGCTCTATCCGGGACAGAAGTCAATGAGCAGTACTTC
clone size: few; V gene: TRBV15; J gene: TRBJ1-1; D gene: .; CDR3 protein: CATSLGGNTEAFF; CDR3 DNA: TGTGCCACCAGTTTGGGTGGGAACACTGAAGCTTTCTTT
clone size: .; V gene: TRBV9; J gene: TRBJ2-1; D gene: .; CDR3 protein: CASSVAFGVAYDNEQFF; CDR3 DNA: TGTGCCAGCAGCGTAGCTTTTGGGGTAGCGTACGACAATGAGCAGTTCTTC
clone size: few; V gene: TRBV10-3; J gene: TRBJ2-5; D gene: TRBD2; CDR3 protein: CAISDWEGTQETQYF; CDR3 DNA: TGTGCCATCAGTGATTGGGAGGGGACCCAAGAGACCCAGTACTTC
clone size: .; V gene: TRBV20-1; J gene: TRBJ2-1; D gene: .; CDR3 protein: CSAGSAGSYNEQFF; CDR3 DNA: TGCAGTGCTGGGTCGGCTGGCTCCTACAATGAGCAGTTCTTC
clone size: few; V gene: TRBV13; J gene: TRBJ2-4; D gene: .; CDR3 protein: CASSLAPQAKNIQYF; CDR3 DNA: TGTGCCAGCAGCTTAGCCCCGCAAGCCAAAAACATTCAGTACTTC
clone size: .; V gene: TRBV7-3; J gene: TRBJ2-1; D gene: TRBD2; CDR3 protein: CASSPKGATSPVRNEQFF; CDR3 DNA: TGTGCCAGCAGCCCAAAAGGGGCGACTAGCCCCGTACGGAATGAGCAGTTCTTC
clone size: .; V gene: TRBV7-2; J gene: TRBJ2-1; D gene: .; CDR3 protein: CASSLALRGLGQFF; CDR3 DNA: TGTGCCAGCAGCTTAGCGTTGAGAGGGTTGGGGCAGTTCTTC
clone size: .; V gene: TRBV4-2; J gene: TRBJ2-3; D gene: .; CDR3 protein: CASSQDLGGLTDTQYF; CDR3 DNA: TGTGCCAGCAGCCAAGATCTGGGCGGATTGACAGATACGCAGTATTTT
clone size: few; V gene: TRBV29-1; J gene: TRBJ2-7; D gene: .; CDR3 protein: CSVVQATYEQYF; CDR3 DNA: TGCAGCGTTGTGCAGGCAACCTACGAGCAGTACTTC
clone size: .; V gene: TRBV20-1; J gene: TRBJ2-1; D gene: .; CDR3 protein: CSANRRSSYNEQFF; CDR3 DNA: TGCAGTGCTAACCGGAGGAGCTCCTACAATGAGCAGTTCTTC
clone size: .; V gene: TRBV24-1; J gene: TRBJ2-4; D gene: .; CDR3 protein: CATSEGGTAKNIQYF; CDR3 DNA: TGTGCCACCAGTGAGGGCGGCACGGCCAAAAACATTCAGTACTTC
clone size: many; V gene: TRBV4-3; J gene: TRBJ1-4; D gene: .; CDR3 protein: CASSQDRFSTDSTNEKLFF; CDR3 DNA: TGCGCCAGCAGCCAAGATCGGTTTAGCACCGACTCAACTAATGAAAAACTGTTTTTT
clone size: .; V gene: TRBV27; J gene: TRBJ2-7; D gene: .; CDR3 protein: CASSLAGPRDEQYF; CDR3 DNA: TGTGCCAGCAGTTTGGCGGGCCCTAGAGACGAGCAGTACTTC
clone size: .; V gene: TRBV20-1; J gene: TRBJ2-7; D gene: .; CDR3 protein: CSARESRNSYEQYF; CDR3 DNA: TGCAGTGCTAGGGAATCTAGAAACTCCTACGAGCAGTACTTC
clone size: .; V gene: TRBV3-1; J gene: TRBJ2-1; D gene: .; CDR3 protein: CASSRSQSNEQFF; CDR3 DNA: TGTGCCAGCAGCCGGTCACAGAGCAATGAGCAGTTCTTC
clone size: many; V gene: TRBV20-1; J gene: TRBJ2-5; D gene: .; CDR3 protein: CSASSQETQYF; CDR3 DNA: TGCAGTGCTAGTTCCCAAGAGACCCAGTACTTC